This T cell receptor beta chain was captured in a study of human T cells and chemical hapten exposure. On the study more broadly: How much TCR each sample yielded varied, mostly because pooled library volumes differed slightly.

On this clonotype: Its antigen is not identified.

The germline V gene has CDR1 MDHEN and CDR2 SYDVKM. Trimming took off 2 bases at V and 8 bases at J, with 9 bases between the two ends. This CDR3 region has 12 residues. As for time point: patch test 1, 2 weeks after DPC sensitization. Stated treatment: therapeutic diphenylcyclopropenone sensitization with weekly scalp DPC. TCRdb processed the RACE reads anew with MiXCR; each CDR3 protein has one entry. The profile shows 100,000 to 150,000 distinct CDR3 sequences, roughly an eighth of them singletons. Findings and caveats of the study: Patch test score was positively correlated with the counts of PT1 expanded TCRs. The number of TCRs over 1 in 1000 frequency stayed unchanged after DPC.

V usage is TRBV28 and J usage is TRBJ1-1; no definite D call. The starting material was whole blood, obtained in connection with sensitization to the hapten diphenylcyclopropenone (DPC). This TCR was sampled from a young man with alopecia areata. Some clones in this sample may be carry-over from other donors' samples. The CDR3 DNA follows: TGTGCCAGCAGTTTACAGTCGAGGGAAGCTTTCTTT. Its translation is CASSLQSREAFF.